This T cell receptor (beta chain) comes out of a study of shared clonotypes between healthy human individuals. V lost 4 bases, J lost 0 bases, and 11 bases lay in between. Germline CDR1 and CDR2: SGHRS and YFSETQ. The CDR3 is 16 amino acids. Assay execution proceeded at the deep level. Repertoires were generated with immunoSEQ multiplex PCR, while TCRdb's copy carries only in-frame clones and drops some. The repertoire consists of 2 million to 3 million clones, with under 95% occurring once and the leading ten covering roughly 0.36%. The rearrangement links TRBV5-1 to TRBJ2-6; D remains unclear. Sequences were obtained from naive CD4+ T cells from PBMCs. Documented subset: CD45RA+ positively selected. The clonotype was recovered from a man between 18 and 29 years old in good health. Some clones in this sample may be carry-over from other donors' samples. The CDR3 loop reads CASSPEAGSGANVLTF. In DNA, the CDR3 is TGCGCCAGCAGCCCCGAGGCCGGCTCTGGGGCCAACGTCCTGACTTTC.